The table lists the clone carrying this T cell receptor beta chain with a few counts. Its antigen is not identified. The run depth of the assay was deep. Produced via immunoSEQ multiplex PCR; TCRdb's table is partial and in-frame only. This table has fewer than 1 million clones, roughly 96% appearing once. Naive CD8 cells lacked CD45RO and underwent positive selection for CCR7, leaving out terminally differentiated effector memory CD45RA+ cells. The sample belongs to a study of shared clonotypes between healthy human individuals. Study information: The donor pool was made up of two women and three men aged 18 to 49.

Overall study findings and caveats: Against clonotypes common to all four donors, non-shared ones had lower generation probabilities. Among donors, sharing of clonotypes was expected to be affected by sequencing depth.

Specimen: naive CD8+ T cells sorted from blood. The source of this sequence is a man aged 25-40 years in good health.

CDR3: CASNWNSYEQYF. The CDR3 DNA is TGTGCCAGCAACTGGAACTCCTACGAGCAGTACTTC. V gene TRBV2 combines with J gene TRBJ2-7; D is ambiguous. The germline gives CDR1 SNHLY, CDR2 FYNNEI. Trimming took 7 bases from V and 0 from J, leaving 7 bases between them. The CDR3 sequence is 12 residues long.